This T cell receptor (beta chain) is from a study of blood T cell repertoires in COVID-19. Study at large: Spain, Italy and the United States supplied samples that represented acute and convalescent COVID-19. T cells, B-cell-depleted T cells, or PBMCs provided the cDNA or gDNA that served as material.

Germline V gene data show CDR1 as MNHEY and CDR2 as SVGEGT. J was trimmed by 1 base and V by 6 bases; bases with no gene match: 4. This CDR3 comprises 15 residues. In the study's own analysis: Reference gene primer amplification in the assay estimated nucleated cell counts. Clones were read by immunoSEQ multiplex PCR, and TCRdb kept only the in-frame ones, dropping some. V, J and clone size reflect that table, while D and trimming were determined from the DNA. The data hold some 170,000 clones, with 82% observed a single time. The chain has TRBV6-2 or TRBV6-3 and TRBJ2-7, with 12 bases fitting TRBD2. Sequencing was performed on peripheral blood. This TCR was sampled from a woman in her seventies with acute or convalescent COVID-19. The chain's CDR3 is CASSLLAGGSYEQYF. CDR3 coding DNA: TGTGCCAGCAGCTTACTAGCGGGGGGATCCTACGAGCAGTACTTC.